A few counts support the clone carrying this T cell receptor beta chain. These data are taken from a study of blood T cell repertoires in COVID-19. Looking at the study overall: The study drew acute and convalescent COVID-19 samples from the United States, Italy and Spain. T cells, B-cell-depleted T cells, or PBMCs supplied cDNA or gDNA.

Germline CDR1 is SEHNR and CDR2 is FQNEAQ (reference sequence). There are 14 residues in the CDR3. The V end lost 11 bases, the J end lost 0 bases, and 13 bases lay between the germline ends. Measured with immunoSEQ multiplex PCR; TCRdb has only the in-frame clones, and not every one. The sample includes under 200,000 clones, about 86% seen only once; the top ten take roughly an eighth. The chain uses TRBV7-9 and TRBJ1-4; TRBD1 might be the D (6 bases). Sequencing input: peripheral blood. The TCR was taken from a man aged 25 to 45 with active or convalescent COVID-19. The CDR3: CAGGGGPTNEKLFF. The CDR3 coding sequence is TGTGCCGGCGGCGGGGGCCCAACTAATGAAAAACTGTTTTTT.